This T cell receptor beta chain was recorded in a study of cytomegalovirus exposure and HLA in healthy donors. Study-wide context: As released early, the data held about 85 million unique TCRs from HLA-typed donors.

Overall study results and limits: Most of the CMV-associated TCR beta chains (in a later analysis) appeared to be HLA-restricted.

The PCR contained 60 Vbeta and 13 Jbeta primers. The table came from immunoSEQ multiplex PCR; TCRdb's copy has only in-frame clones and leaves some out. The sample has some 150,000 clones; under 80% are singletons. Points on this clone: The antigen is not known.

The clonotype was recovered from a man in his forties in good health and CMV-seronegative. Material: PBMCs.

The CDR3, as DNA: TGTGCCAGCAGACTTGCCGGGGTCTACTATGGCTACACCTTC. This gives the protein CASRLAGVYYGYTF. V gene TRBV28 combines with J gene TRBJ1-2; unclear D gene. The CDR3 has 14 residues. The germline V gene encodes CDR1 MDHEN and CDR2 SYDVKM. V lost 6 bases and J lost 3, with 14 bases in between.